These 20 T cell receptor beta chains share one sample of origin, sequenced in a study of CD8 T cells in ankylosing spondylitis. MiXCR, run by TCRdb on the 5' RACE reads, gives a single entry per CDR3 protein. The sample holds nearly 350,000 distinct CDR3 sequences; roughly 14% are singletons and the top ten take 1.1%. Sequenced: blood, either unsorted or a sorted T cell fraction (not recorded which). These receptors originate from a male donor with ankylosing spondylitis or in good health (not recorded which).

This clonotype was seen ten or more times. The chain recombines TRBV29-1 with TRBJ2-2, with 8 bases matching TRBD2. Trimming at V came to 4 bases and at J to 6 bases, leaving 13 bases not matched to a gene. The CDR3 is 16 amino acids. Germline CDR1 is SQVTM and CDR2 is ANQGSEA. CDR3 loop: CSVVPLGTSAPGELFF. The DNA of the CDR3 is TGCAGCGTTGTGCCACTCGGGACTAGTGCGCCCGGGGAGCTGTTTTTT.

This clonotype was observed a handful of times. The J gene is TRBJ2-5, the V gene TRBV4-1; possible D gene TRBD2, 6 bases. Germline V gives CDR1 MGHRA, CDR2 YSYEKL. The V gene lost 8 bases and the J gene lost 0 bases, with 16 bases spanning the gap. The CDR3 is 15 residues long. DNA of the CDR3: TGCGCCAGCTCACCAGGGAGGATGAACCAAGAGACCCAGTACTTC. It encodes CASSPGRMNQETQYF.

This clonotype was recorded many times. This chain links TRBV2 with TRBJ1-6; D is unclear. Trimming took off 6 bases at V and 9 bases at J, with 12 bases between the two ends. This CDR3 region has 13 residues. CDR1 and CDR2 (germline): SNHLY, FYNNEI. CDR3 in amino acids: CASREEEVSPLHF. CDR3 DNA sequence: TGTGCCAGCAGGGAGGAAGAGGTTTCACCCCTCCACTTT.

In its sample, this clonotype was seen a few times. The gene calls are TRBV11-2 and TRBJ2-7, with 11 bases aligning to TRBD2. Trimming at V came to 6 bases and at J to 2 bases, leaving 6 bases not matched to a gene. This CDR3 is 15 amino acids long. Germline loops: CDR1 SGHAT, CDR2 FQNNGV. CDR3 bases: TGTGCCAGCAGTTCGACGGGACTAGCGGCCTACGAGCAGTACTTC. It encodes CASSSTGLAAYEQYF.

This clonotype has more than one count but fewer than ten. The chain carries TRBV20-1 and TRBJ1-1, with 11 positions matching TRBD1. The V segment lost 5 bases and the J segment 5 bases; nucleotides outside the gene matches: 10. The CDR3 is made up of 15 amino acids. CDR1 DFQATT and CDR2 SNEGSKA come from the germline V gene (reference sequence). The CDR3, as DNA: TGCAGTGCTCCTGGACAGGGGGCGGGGAAGACTGAAGCTTTCTTT. It yields the protein CSAPGQGAGKTEAFF.

This clonotype was seen at least ten times. The chain is built from TRBV12-3 or TRBV12-4 and TRBJ2-3; D is uncertain. The CDR3 loop spans 13 amino acids. The ends were cut back, 3 bases at V and 4 bases at J, with 8 bases in the middle. The CDR3 sequence: CASSLISADTQYF. The DNA of the CDR3 is TGTGCCAGCAGTTTGATCTCGGCAGATACGCAGTATTTT.

This chain joins TRBV6-5 and TRBJ2-3; D is possibly TRBD2 (5 bases). Germline V gene sequence: CDR1 MNHEY, CDR2 SVGAGI. V was pared by 3 bases and J by 3 bases, with 13 bases between. This CDR3 has 15 amino acids. CDR3 sequence reads: CASSYSGIRTDTQYF. The DNA for the CDR3 is TGTGCCAGCAGTTATTCCGGGATCCGGACAGATACGCAGTATTTT.

The chain joins TRBV14 to TRBJ2-2; TRBD2 matches at 7 bases. V lost 4 bases and J lost 3; bases outside the gene matches: 14. CDR1 is SGHDN and CDR2 is FVKESK in the germline V gene. The CDR3 is made up of 18 amino acids. DNA for the CDR3: TGTGCCAGCAGCCCCACACAAACCAGACTAGCCTACACCGGGGAGCTGTTTTTT. Translation gives CASSPTQTRLAYTGELFF.

This clonotype was detected many times. The rearrangement joins TRBV12-3 or TRBV12-4 to TRBJ1-2, with D perhaps TRBD1 (6 bases). This CDR3 comprises 13 residues. Trimming took off 4 bases at V and 8 bases at J, with 14 bases between the two ends. CDR3 in DNA: TGTGCCAGCAGTTCCGGACAGTCTGGGGGCTACACCTTC. Translating gives CASSSGQSGGYTF.

This clonotype turned up a few times. This sequence joins TRBV4-1 and TRBJ2-3; a possible D gene is TRBD2 (5 bases). Germline CDR1 MGHRA, CDR2 YSYEKL. The V end was cut by 2 bases, the J end by 3 bases, with 9 bases between. The CDR3 length is 14 residues. CDR3 nucleotide sequence: TGCGCCAGCAGCCAAAAGCCGGGGACAGATACGCAGTATTTT. Translation: CASSQKPGTDTQYF.

This clonotype was detected only a few times. The V and J genes are TRBV6-6 and TRBJ2-5; a weak D match, TRBD2 (5 bases). The CDR3 spans 12 residues. V lost 8 bases and J 4 bases, leaving 11 bases between the germline ends. In germline, CDR1 is MNHNY, CDR2 SVGAGI (reference sequence). For the CDR3, the DNA is TGTGCCAGCGTTTCGGCGGGAGAGACCCAGTACTTC. It yields the protein CASVSAGETQYF.

The chain joins TRBV6-2 or TRBV6-3 to TRBJ1-1; D may be TRBD1 (5 bases). V lost 8 bases and J 4 bases, leaving 17 bases between the germline ends. There are 14 residues in the CDR3. Germline CDR1 is MNHEY and CDR2 is SVGEGT. The CDR3 is CASRIGTAGTEAFF. The CDR3, as DNA: TGTGCCAGCCGGATAGGGACGGCTGGCACTGAAGCTTTCTTT.

This clonotype has just a few counts. The genes are TRBV5-1 and TRBJ2-6, with 7 bases that match TRBD1. Per the germline V gene, CDR1 is SGHRS and CDR2 is YFSETQ. V was pared by 5 bases and J by 0 bases, with 14 bases of the junction left unmatched. The CDR3 covers 19 residues. In DNA form, the CDR3 reads TGCGCCAGCAGGTTGTTTGGACAGGAGATCTCCTCTGGGGCCAACGTCCTGACTTTC. Its translation is CASRLFGQEISSGANVLTF.

This chain uses TRBV2 with TRBJ1-1; D unresolved. The V end was cut by 6 bases, the J end by 0 bases, with 8 bases between. Per the germline V gene, CDR1 is SNHLY and CDR2 is FYNNEI. This CDR3 spans 13 amino acids. This CDR3 reads CASRPGVNTEAFF. CDR3 nucleotide sequence: TGTGCCAGCAGACCCGGGGTGAACACTGAAGCTTTCTTT.

The chain links TRBV5-1 to TRBJ2-5; 9 positions match TRBD1. Germline loops: CDR1 SGHRS, CDR2 YFSETQ. Unmatched junction bases numbered 5, after V lost 3 bases and J lost 2 bases. The CDR3 loop spans 15 amino acids. The CDR3 sequence: CASSWGQGSQETQYF. As DNA, the CDR3 is TGCGCCAGCAGCTGGGGACAGGGAAGTCAAGAGACCCAGTACTTC. Looking up the rest from reference TRBV5-1 and TRBJ2-5 gives the full variable domain: KAGVTQTPRYLIKTRGQQVTLSCSPISGHRSVSWYQQTPGQGLQFLFEYFSETQRNKGNFPGRFSGRQFSNSRSEMNVSTLELGDSALYLCASSWGQGSQETQYFGPGTRLLVL.

This clonotype was counted only a few times. The rearrangement joins TRBV30 to TRBJ2-2, with TRBD1 matching over 7 bases. The CDR3 covers 16 residues. Germline V gene data show CDR1 as GTSNPN and CDR2 as SVGIG (reference sequence). V shed 2 bases, J shed 0 bases, and the junction held 6 bases outside the gene matches. This CDR3 is CAWSSYRGPNTGELFF. In nucleotides, the CDR3 is TGTGCCTGGAGTTCTTACAGGGGCCCGAACACCGGGGAGCTGTTTTTT. Full variable domain (missing parts from reference TRBV30 and TRBJ2-2): SQTIHQWPATLVQPVGSPLSLECTVEGTSNPNLYWYRQAAGRGLQLLFYSVGIGQISSEVPQNLSASRPQDRQFILSSKKLLLSDSGFYLCAWSSYRGPNTGELFFGEGSRLTVL.

The V and J genes are TRBV30 and TRBJ1-6, with D unresolved. The germline V and J ends were trimmed by 4 bases and 8 bases, with 9 bases remaining between them. Germline-derived CDR1 and CDR2 are GTSNPN and SVGIG (reference sequence). The CDR3 runs 12 residues. CDR3 sequence reads: CAWTPGHSPLHF. For the CDR3, the DNA is TGTGCCTGGACCCCGGGCCATTCACCCCTCCACTTT.

The chain couples TRBV6-1 to TRBJ2-3; 9 bases line up with TRBD1. V was clipped by 3 bases and J by 5 bases; unmatched bases: 3. CDR3 length equals 14 residues. From germline, CDR1 is MNHNS and CDR2 SASEGT. Here the CDR3 DNA reads TGTGCCAGCAGTGATGACAGGGGGATAGATACGCAGTATTTT. This codes for CASSDDRGIDTQYF.

The chain employs TRBV11-2 and TRBJ1-1, with a weak D call TRBD1 (6 bases). Germline CDR1 SGHAT, CDR2 FQNNGV. Trimming removed 4 bases at V and 2 bases at J, with 11 bases between. CDR3 size: 14 residues. The CDR3 loop reads CASSSTTGNTEAFF. The CDR3, as DNA: TGTGCCAGCAGCTCCACGACAGGTAACACTGAAGCTTTCTTT.

V and J are TRBV29-1 and TRBJ2-2; D is possibly TRBD1 or TRBD2 (5 bases each). CDR3 length: 16 residues. Trimming shortened V by 2 bases and J by 4 bases, and 17 bases separated the two germline ends. CDR1 and CDR2 (germline): SQVTM, ANQGSEA. The CDR3 DNA is TGCAGCGTTGAACGGGGCCAGATCGGCGGCACCGGGGAGCTGTTTTTT. Amino acid sequence: CSVERGQIGGTGELFF.